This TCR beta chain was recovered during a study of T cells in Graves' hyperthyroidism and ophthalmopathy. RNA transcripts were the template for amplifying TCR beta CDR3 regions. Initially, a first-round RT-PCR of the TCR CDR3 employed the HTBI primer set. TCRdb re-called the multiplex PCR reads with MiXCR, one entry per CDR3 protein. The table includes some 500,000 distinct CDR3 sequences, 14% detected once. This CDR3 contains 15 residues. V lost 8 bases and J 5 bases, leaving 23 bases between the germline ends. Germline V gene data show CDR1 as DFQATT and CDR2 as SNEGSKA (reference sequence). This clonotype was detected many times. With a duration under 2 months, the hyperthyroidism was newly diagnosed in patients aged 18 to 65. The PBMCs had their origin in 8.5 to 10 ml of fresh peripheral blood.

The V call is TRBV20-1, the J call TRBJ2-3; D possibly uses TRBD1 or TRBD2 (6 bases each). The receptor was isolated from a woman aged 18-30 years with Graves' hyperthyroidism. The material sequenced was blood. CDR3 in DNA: TGCAGTTGCGAAGAGGCAGGGGTGGGAGGAGATACGCAGTATTTT. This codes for CSCEEAGVGGDTQYF.